This T cell receptor (beta chain) was profiled in a study of T cell repertoires in cytomegalovirus infection. In TCRdb, the reads were re-called with MiXCR into one record per CDR3 protein. This table holds about 740,000 distinct CDR3 sequences, 33% found once. The V gene's germline CDR1 is SGHVS and CDR2 FNYEAQ. This CDR3 is built from 14 residues. Losses at the gene ends were 11 bases for V and 0 bases for J; bases not matched to a gene: 7. As to this clonotype: No antigen is known for it.

The source is a human donor in good health (CMV status not recorded). Some clones in this sample may be carry-over from other donors' samples. V is TRBV7-6 and J is TRBJ2-5, with TRBD2 matching over 9 bases. The specimen was cultured PBMCs, collected from culture after CMV antigen stimulation. CDR3 sequence reads: CALKTSGYQETQYF. CDR3 DNA sequence: TGTGCCCTAAAGACTAGCGGATACCAAGAGACCCAGTACTTC.